This record looks at one TCR beta chain sequence and its context. V lost 6 bases and J lost 3, with 14 bases in between. CDR1 SNHLY and CDR2 FYNNEI come from the germline V gene. CDR3 size: 15 residues. This entry comes from a study of blood T cell repertoires in COVID-19. Background on the study: The samples span acute and convalescent COVID-19 from the United States, Italy and Spain. PBMCs, B-cell-depleted T cells, or T cells were the source of the cDNA or gDNA that made up the material.

Patients in Seattle were enrolled during active infection, then followed longitudinally. Authors' analysis steps: Scientists estimated how many nucleated cells there were by amplifying reference gene primers. The repertoire was sequenced with immunoSEQ multiplex PCR; TCRdb's copy has only in-frame clones and lacks some. The DNA was the basis for D and trimming; V, J and clone size are from that table. The table records about 280,000 clones, just under 90% of them present only once. The chain links TRBV2 to TRBJ1-4, with a weak D call TRBD1 (6 bases). This sequence was found in a woman aged 30 to 39 with COVID-19, enrolled during active disease. The sequenced sample was peripheral blood. CDR3 sequence reads: CASSNPGGPNEKLFF. The CDR3 nucleotides read TGTGCCAGCAGCAACCCGGGGGGCCCTAATGAAAAACTGTTTTTT.